A single T cell receptor (beta chain) is shown here with its context. Its antigen is as yet unknown. The study ran its PCR with 60 Vbeta and 13 Jbeta primers. Profiling relied on immunoSEQ multiplex PCR, and the TCRdb table lists in-frame clones only, not all of them. The data hold about 160,000 clones, with around 79% observed a single time. Per the germline V gene, CDR1 is SGHNT and CDR2 is YENEEA. V lost 4 bases and J lost 5, with 10 bases in between. The CDR3 has 13 amino acids. This entry belongs to a study of cytomegalovirus exposure and HLA in healthy donors. Study background: The 95 million to 120 million unique TCR beta sequences, from roughly 170 million T cells, were found by an earlier analysis. Broader study findings: With later analysis, a missense DCLRE1C variant became linked to TCR beta V- and J-gene trimming. Over 15,000 TCR beta sequences were associated with HLA alleles at 0.05 false discovery rate in a later analysis.

The chain has TRBV11-3 and TRBJ2-3; a weak D match, TRBD2 (6 bases). The sequenced material came from PBMCs. The receptor's source is a man aged 40-50 years in good health and CMV-seronegative. The CDR3 reads CASSSPGLDTQYF. In nucleotides, the CDR3 is TGTGCCAGCAGCTCTCCGGGACTAGATACGCAGTATTTT.